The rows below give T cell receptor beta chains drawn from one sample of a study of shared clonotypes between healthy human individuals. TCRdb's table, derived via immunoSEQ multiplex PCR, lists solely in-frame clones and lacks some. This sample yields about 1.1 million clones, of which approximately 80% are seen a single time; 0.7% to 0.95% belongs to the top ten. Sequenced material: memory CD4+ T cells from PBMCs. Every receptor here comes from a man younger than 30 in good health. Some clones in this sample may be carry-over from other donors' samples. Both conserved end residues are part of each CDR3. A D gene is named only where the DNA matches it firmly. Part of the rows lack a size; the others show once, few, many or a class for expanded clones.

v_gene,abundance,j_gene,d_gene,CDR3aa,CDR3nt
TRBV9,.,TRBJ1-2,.,CASSPDGTSGYTF,TGTGCCAGCAGCCCAGATGGGACATCTGGCTACACCTTC
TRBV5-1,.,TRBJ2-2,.,CASRVSGNANTGELFF,TGCGCCAGCAGGGTGTCGGGAAACGCGAACACCGGGGAGCTGTTTTTT
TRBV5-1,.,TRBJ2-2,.,CASSFRQANTGELFF,TGCGCCAGCAGCTTTAGGCAGGCGAACACCGGGGAGCTGTTTTTT
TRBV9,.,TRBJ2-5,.,CASSVEGGRAQYF,TGTGCCAGCAGCGTAGAGGGTGGGCGGGCCCAGTACTTC
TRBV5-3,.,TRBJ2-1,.,CARSLRSNNEQFF,TGTGCCAGAAGCTTGAGGAGTAACAATGAGCAGTTCTTC
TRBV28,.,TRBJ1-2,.,CASSFTGGRASDYGYTF,TGTGCCAGCAGTTTCACGGGGGGGCGCGCATCGGACTATGGCTACACCTTC
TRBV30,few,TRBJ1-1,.,CALDGITEAFF,TGTGCCTTGGACGGCATCACTGAAGCTTTCTTT
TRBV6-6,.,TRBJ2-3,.,CASRASTADTQYF,TGTGCCAGCAGAGCGTCTACGGCAGATACGCAGTATTTT
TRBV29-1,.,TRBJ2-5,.,CSGGEETQYF,TGCAGCGGGGGAGAGGAGACCCAGTACTTC
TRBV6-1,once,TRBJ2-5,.,CASSEDRNDETQYF,TGTGCCAGCAGTGAAGACAGGAACGATGAGACCCAGTACTTC
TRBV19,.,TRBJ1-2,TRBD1,CASSSDRGGHGYTF,TGTGCCAGTAGTAGCGACAGGGGCGGCCATGGCTACACCTTC
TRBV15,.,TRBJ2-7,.,CATSRDRNSYEQYF,TGTGCCACCAGCAGAGACAGGAATTCCTACGAGCAGTACTTC
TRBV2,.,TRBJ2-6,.,CASSIGMVSGANVLTF,TGTGCCAGCAGCATAGGGATGGTATCTGGGGCCAACGTCCTGACTTTC
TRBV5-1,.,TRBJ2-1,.,CASSLAVVPGNEQFF,TGCGCCAGCAGCTTGGCTGTCGTTCCGGGCAATGAGCAGTTCTTC
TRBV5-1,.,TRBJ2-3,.,CASSPRTGTDTQYF,TGCGCCAGCAGCCCGAGGACAGGCACAGATACGCAGTATTTT
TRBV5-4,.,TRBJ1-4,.,CASTNRGALMFF,TGTGCCAGCACCAATAGGGGGGCCCTTATGTTTTTT
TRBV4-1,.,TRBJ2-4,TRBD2,CASSQGGRAKNIQYF,TGCGCCAGCAGCCAGGGAGGGAGAGCCAAAAACATTCAGTACTTC
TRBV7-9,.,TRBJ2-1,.,CASSFWPPGLATPEQFF,TGTGCCAGCAGCTTTTGGCCGCCGGGACTCGCAACCCCTGAGCAGTTCTTC
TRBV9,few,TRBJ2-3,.,CASSVDLGTDTQYF,TGTGCCAGCAGCGTAGACCTTGGCACAGATACGCAGTATTTT
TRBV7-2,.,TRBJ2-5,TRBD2,CASGFQAGGGETQYF,TGTGCCAGCGGATTCCAAGCGGGAGGGGGGGAGACCCAGTACTTC
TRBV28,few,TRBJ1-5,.,CASIRSGDNQPQHF,TGTGCCAGCATTCGATCCGGAGACAATCAGCCCCAGCATTTT
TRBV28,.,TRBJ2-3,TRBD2,CASSSGGATDTQYF,TGTGCCAGCAGTTCCGGGGGGGCCACAGATACGCAGTATTTT
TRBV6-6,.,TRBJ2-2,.,CASTQGAGELFF,TGTGCCAGCACGCAGGGTGCGGGGGAGCTGTTTTTT
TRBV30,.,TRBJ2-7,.,CAWSGGHYEQYF,TGTGCCTGGAGTGGGGGGCACTACGAGCAGTACTTC
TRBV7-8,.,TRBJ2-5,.,CASSLARYPTETQYF,TGTGCCAGCAGCTTAGCCCGCTACCCAACAGAGACCCAGTACTTC
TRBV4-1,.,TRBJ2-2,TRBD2,CASSQEAGLADNTGELFF,TGCGCCAGCAGCCAAGAGGCGGGACTAGCGGACAACACCGGGGAGCTGTTTTTT
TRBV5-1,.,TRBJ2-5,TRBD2,CASSLNPAGGQETQYF,TGCGCCAGCAGCTTGAATCCGGCCGGGGGGCAAGAGACCCAGTACTTC
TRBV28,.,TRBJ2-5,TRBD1,CASSGQGPKETQYF,TGTGCCAGCAGCGGACAGGGGCCTAAAGAGACCCAGTACTTC
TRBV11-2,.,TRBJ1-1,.,CASSKDTNTEAFF,TGTGCCAGCAGCAAGGACACCAACACTGAAGCTTTCTTT
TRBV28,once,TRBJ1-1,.,CASSFLRSGSTEAFF,TGTGCCAGCAGTTTTCTTAGGAGTGGAAGCACTGAAGCTTTCTTT
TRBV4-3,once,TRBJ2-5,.,CASSQSQGYQETQYF,TGCGCCAGCAGCCAGTCACAGGGATATCAAGAGACCCAGTACTTC
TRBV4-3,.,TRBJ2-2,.,CASSQGFTGELFF,TGCGCCAGCAGCCAGGGGTTCACCGGGGAGCTGTTTTTT
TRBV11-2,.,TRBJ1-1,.,CASSPGRATEAFF,TGTGCCAGCAGCCCGGGCAGGGCCACTGAAGCTTTCTTT
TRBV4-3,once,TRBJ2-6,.,CASSQRTGPGANVLTF,TGCGCCAGCAGCCAACGCACAGGGCCCGGGGCCAACGTCCTGACTTTC
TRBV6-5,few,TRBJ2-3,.,CASTKRPTDTQYF,TGTGCCAGCACTAAGCGCCCCACAGATACGCAGTATTTT
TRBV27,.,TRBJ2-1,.,CASSPTPYLSYNEQFF,TGTGCCAGCAGCCCGACTCCCTACCTCTCCTACAATGAGCAGTTCTTC
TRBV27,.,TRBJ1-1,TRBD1,CASSRTRGGTEAFF,TGTGCCAGCAGTCGAACCAGGGGGGGCACTGAAGCTTTCTTT
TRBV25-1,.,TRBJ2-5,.,CASSRGALQGIRGETQYF,TGTGCCAGCAGCCGAGGAGCCTTACAGGGAATTCGAGGGGAGACCCAGTACTTC
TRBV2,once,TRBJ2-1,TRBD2,CASRGLAGGAYNEQFF,TGTGCCAGCAGAGGACTAGCGGGAGGGGCCTACAATGAGCAGTTCTTC
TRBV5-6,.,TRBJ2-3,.,CASKRDTDTQYF,TGTGCCAGCAAGAGGGACACAGATACGCAGTATTTT
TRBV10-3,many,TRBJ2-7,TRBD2,CAIGRETYEQYF,TGTGCCATCGGGAGGGAGACCTACGAGCAGTACTTC
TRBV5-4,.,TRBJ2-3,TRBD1,CASSPGTVASTDTQYF,TGTGCCAGCAGCCCCGGGACAGTAGCTAGCACAGATACGCAGTATTTT
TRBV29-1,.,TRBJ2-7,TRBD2,CSAYSGSSEQYF,TGCAGCGCATATAGCGGGAGCTCCGAGCAGTACTTC
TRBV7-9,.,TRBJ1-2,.,CASSLGTSTNGYTF,TGTGCCAGCAGCTTAGGGACCTCAACAAATGGCTACACCTTC
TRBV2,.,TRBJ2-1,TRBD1,CASSATGQGRDEQFF,TGTGCCAGCAGCGCCACGGGACAGGGTAGGGATGAGCAGTTCTTC
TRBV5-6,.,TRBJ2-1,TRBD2,CASSPTPGLAGGPYNEQFF,TGTGCCAGCAGCCCGACCCCGGGACTAGCGGGAGGGCCCTACAATGAGCAGTTCTTC
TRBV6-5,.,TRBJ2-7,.,CATAGRGGFYEQYF,TGTGCCACCGCGGGGAGAGGGGGGTTCTACGAGCAGTACTTC
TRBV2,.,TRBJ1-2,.,CASSAVVSRRGGYTF,TGTGCCAGCAGTGCGGTCGTATCCAGGAGAGGGGGCTACACCTTC
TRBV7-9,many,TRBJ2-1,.,CASSNPAREQFF,TGTGCCAGCAGCAACCCTGCGCGGGAGCAGTTCTTC
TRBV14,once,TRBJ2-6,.,CASSQDLGAGGANVLTF,TGTGCCAGCAGCCAAGATCTTGGGGCAGGAGGGGCCAACGTCCTGACTTTC